The 18 T cell receptor beta chains below come from one sample, sequenced in a study of regulatory T cells in long-lasting Graves disease (dated by TCRdb to 2020 to 2023). Libraries were constructed by multiplex PCR. The sample was run on an Illumina HiSeq 4000. CDR3 regions were amplified by Arm-PCR with iRepertoire HTBI primers to construct TCR beta libraries. TCRdb's own reprocessing of the public reads used fastp at Q25 and MiXCR and kept productive beta chains. Under each unique CDR3 protein, matching rows form one entry showing the most common genes and DNA. This sample comprises 250,000 to 300,000 distinct CDR3 sequences, approximately 18% of them detected only once. The ten largest account for 14% of the sample. The sample's time point label, in plain terms: newly diagnosed GD, antithyroid drugs for less than 3 months. For both TCR sequencing and RNA sequencing, RNA was extracted from PBMCs using TRIzol.

A further study also used this sample, focusing on T cells in Graves' hyperthyroidism and ophthalmopathy.

This sample comprised peripheral blood mononuclear cells (PBMCs), obtained at new diagnosis, from a patient treated with antithyroid drugs. These receptors were collected from a woman under 40 with Graves disease. Donor details come from another sample of the same person, matched by shared clones.

V and J are TRBV5-1 and TRBJ2-5; the D is unclear. There are 13 residues in the CDR3. CDR1 SGHRS and CDR2 YFSETQ come from the germline V gene. V was trimmed by 6 bases and J by 1 base, leaving 10 bases between them. The chain's CDR3 is CASKDTAQETQYF. The DNA for the CDR3 is TGCGCCAGCAAAGATACGGCCCAAGAGACCCAGTACTTC.

J is TRBJ2-7 and V is TRBV2; D remains ambiguous. The CDR3 is 11 amino acids. Germline V gene data show CDR1 as SNHLY and CDR2 as FYNNEI. Trimming stripped 4 bases from V and 4 bases from J, with 5 bases between. CDR3 sequence: CASSGVYEQYF. The CDR3 DNA is TGTGCCAGCAGTGGGGTATACGAGCAGTACTTC.

This clonotype was seen ten or more times. The rearrangement joins TRBV7-2 to TRBJ2-6, with D unresolved. From germline, CDR1 is SGHTA and CDR2 FQGNSA. CDR3 length equals 15 residues. The V gene lost 2 bases and the J gene lost 0 bases, with 5 bases spanning the gap. The CDR3 region has the DNA TGTGCCAGCAGCTTACACGCCTCTGGGGCCAACGTCCTGACTTTC. Translation gives CASSLHASGANVLTF.

The sample holds many counts of this clonotype. At one end, the junction sequence differs from germline, possibly due to a read error. The V and J genes are TRBV5-5 and TRBJ1-6; D remains ambiguous. This CDR3 region has 15 residues. Germline lookup yields CDR1 SGHKS and CDR2 YYEKEE (reference sequence). The CDR3 here is CASSLDWQANSPLHF. CDR3 sequence (DNA): TGCGCCAGCAGCTTGGATTGGCAAGCTAATTCACCCCTCCACTTT.

The chain links TRBV18 to TRBJ2-3; 7 bases fit TRBD2. The J segment lost 0 bases and the V segment lost 8 bases, leaving 17 bases of the junction unmatched. The CDR3 has 18 residues. Germline V CDR1 and CDR2: KGHSH, LQKENI. CDR3 coding DNA: TGTGCCAGCACGATGACGCGGGGGTTATACTCTAGCACAGATACGCAGTATTTT. Translation gives CASTMTRGLYSSTDTQYF.

This clonotype was recorded at least ten times. This chain joins TRBV7-3 and TRBJ2-1; D ambiguous. V dropped 4 bases and J dropped 8 bases, with 15 bases sitting between them. This CDR3 region has 14 residues. Germline V gene sequence: CDR1 SGHTA, CDR2 FQGTGA. CDR3: CASSSGVIGYEQFF. The CDR3 region has the DNA TGTGCCAGCAGCTCCGGAGTAATTGGCTATGAGCAGTTCTTC.

The genes are TRBV19 and TRBJ2-7; 7 bases match TRBD1. The germline V gene has CDR1 LNHDA and CDR2 SQIVND (reference sequence). The J segment lost 2 bases and the V segment lost 4 bases, leaving 2 bases of the junction unmatched. The CDR3 is 13 amino acids. The CDR3 nucleotides are TGTGCCAGTAGTACAGGGGGAGCCTACGAGCAGTACTTC. Translating it yields CASSTGGAYEQYF.

This clonotype was observed a few times. The chain links TRBV18 to TRBJ2-1; TRBD1 agrees at 7 bases. Per germline, CDR1 KGHSH and CDR2 LQKENI. J was trimmed by 4 bases and V by 1 base; bases with no gene match: 7. CDR3 length equals 16 residues. DNA for the CDR3: TGTGCCAGCTCACCACGGAGACAGGGAAATTACAATGAGCAGTTCTTC. Protein: CASSPRRQGNYNEQFF.

Note on this clonotype: A much larger clone differs by one base, so this may be a read error. The chain couples TRBV6-5 to TRBJ1-2, with a possible D match to TRBD1 (6 bases). The germline V gene has CDR1 MNHEY and CDR2 SVGAGI. V shed 0 bases and J shed 4 bases, with 9 bases lying between them. This CDR3 is built from 14 residues. CDR3 residues: CASSYSAGVYGYTF. Written as DNA, the CDR3 is TGTGCCAGCAGTTACTCGGCAGGGGTCTATGGCTACACCTTC.

There are many counts of this clonotype. The genes are TRBV7-2 and TRBJ1-1; a weak D match, TRBD1 (5 bases). The CDR3 runs to 13 residues. CDR1 SGHTA and CDR2 FQGNSA come from the germline V gene. Trimming took off 5 bases at V and 4 bases at J, with 11 bases between the two ends. CDR3 amino acids: CASSKAQGTEAFF. CDR3 nucleotide sequence: TGTGCCAGCAGCAAAGCTCAGGGCACTGAAGCTTTCTTT.

A remark on this clonotype: Given a much more abundant clone one base away, this may be a read error. The chain is built from TRBV6-1 and TRBJ1-6; D unclear. The CDR3 spans 15 residues. V was clipped by 10 bases and J by 7 bases, with 20 bases between them. Germline-derived CDR1 and CDR2 are MNHNS and SASEGT. CDR3 coding DNA: TGTGCCACAAAGGGCGGATTTTGGAGGAATTCACCCCTCCACTTT. It specifies CATKGGFWRNSPLHF.

The table lists this clonotype with many counts. The CDR3 region is CSVDQGTGSYNEQFF. CDR3 nucleotides: TGCAGCGTTGATCAGGGTACAGGCTCCTACAATGAGCAGTTCTTC. The rearrangement uses TRBV29-1 and TRBJ2-1; weak D call: TRBD1 (5 bases). The CDR3 contains 15 residues. The V end lost 3 bases, the J end lost 0 bases, and 12 bases lay between the germline ends. Germline V CDR1 and CDR2: SQVTM, ANQGSEA.

There are many counts of this clonotype. V is TRBV5-1 and J is TRBJ2-1; no clear D gene. Germline V gene sequence: CDR1 SGHRS, CDR2 YFSETQ. The germline V and J ends were trimmed by 0 bases and 8 bases, with 12 bases remaining between them. The CDR3 loop spans 14 amino acids. The CDR3 sequence is CASSLELGAYEQFF. In nucleotides, the CDR3 is TGCGCCAGCAGCTTGGAGCTCGGAGCTTATGAGCAGTTCTTC. Looking up the rest from reference TRBV5-1 and TRBJ2-1 gives the full variable domain: KAGVTQTPRYLIKTRGQQVTLSCSPISGHRSVSWYQQTPGQGLQFLFEYFSETQRNKGNFPGRFSGRQFSNSRSEMNVSTLELGDSALYLCASSLELGAYEQFFGPGTRLTVL.

In this sample, this clonotype turned up many times. CDR3 sequence reads: CASKAREMDTIYF. The CDR3 DNA sequence: TGTGCCAGCAAGGCCCGAGAGATGGACACCATATATTTT. The V and J genes are TRBV2 and TRBJ1-3; D gene uncertain. There are 13 residues in the CDR3. CDR1 is SNHLY and CDR2 is FYNNEI in the germline V gene. V lost 7 bases and J 8 bases, leaving 15 bases between the germline ends.

This clonotype was counted many times. V gene TRBV6-1 combines with J gene TRBJ2-3; 9 bases are a match to TRBD2. The V and J ends lost 8 bases and 3 bases, in that order; junction bases with no gene match: 6. The CDR3 is 14 amino acids. From germline, CDR1 is MNHNS and CDR2 SASEGT. The CDR3 bases are TGTGCCAGCCTAGCGGGGCCCTCGACAGATACGCAGTATTTT. It encodes CASLAGPSTDTQYF.

The V gene is TRBV11-2, the J gene TRBJ2-2; 10 nucleotides match TRBD2. V trimming: 4 bases; J trimming: 6 bases; junction bases outside the gene matches: 2. The V gene's germline CDR1 is SGHAT and CDR2 FQNNGV. CDR3 length equals 14 residues. This chain's CDR3 is CASSYLAGAGELFF. The CDR3 DNA sequence: TGTGCCAGCAGCTACCTAGCGGGAGCCGGGGAGCTGTTTTTT. Using reference TRBV11-2 and TRBJ2-2 for the parts outside the CDR3, the full variable domain is EAGVAQSPRYKIIEKRQSVAFWCNPISGHATLYWYQQILGQGPKLLIQFQNNGVVDDSQLPKDRFSAERLKGVDSTLKIQPAKLEDSAVYLCASSYLAGAGELFFGEGSRLTVL.

This clonotype appeared many times. V usage is TRBV5-1 and J usage is TRBJ1-1; perhaps TRBD1 as D (6 bases). Looked up from germline, CDR1 is SGHRS and CDR2 is YFSETQ. V lost 0 bases to trimming and J lost 7 bases, with 19 bases between them. The CDR3 extends over 16 amino acids. CDR3 DNA sequence: TGCGCCAGCAGCTTGGAGGTCGGGGGGCGCGGTGGTGAAGCTTTCTTT. Translated: CASSLEVGGRGGEAFF.

This clonotype showed up many times. The chain carries TRBV3-1 and TRBJ1-4; tentatively, D is TRBD1 (6 bases). CDR3 length: 13 residues. The germline V gene encodes CDR1 LGHDT and CDR2 YNNKEL (reference sequence). The V end was cut by 4 bases, the J end by 8 bases, with 11 bases between. The CDR3 protein is CASSRLQGEKLFF. The CDR3, as DNA: TGTGCCAGCAGCCGTTTACAGGGCGAAAAACTGTTTTTT. Variable domain in full (rest from reference TRBV3-1 and TRBJ1-4): DTAVSQTPKYLVTQMGNDKSIKCEQNLGHDTMYWYKQDSKKFLKIMFSYNNKELIINETVPNRFSPKSPDKAHLNLHINSLELGDSAVYFCASSRLQGEKLFFGSGTQLSVL.